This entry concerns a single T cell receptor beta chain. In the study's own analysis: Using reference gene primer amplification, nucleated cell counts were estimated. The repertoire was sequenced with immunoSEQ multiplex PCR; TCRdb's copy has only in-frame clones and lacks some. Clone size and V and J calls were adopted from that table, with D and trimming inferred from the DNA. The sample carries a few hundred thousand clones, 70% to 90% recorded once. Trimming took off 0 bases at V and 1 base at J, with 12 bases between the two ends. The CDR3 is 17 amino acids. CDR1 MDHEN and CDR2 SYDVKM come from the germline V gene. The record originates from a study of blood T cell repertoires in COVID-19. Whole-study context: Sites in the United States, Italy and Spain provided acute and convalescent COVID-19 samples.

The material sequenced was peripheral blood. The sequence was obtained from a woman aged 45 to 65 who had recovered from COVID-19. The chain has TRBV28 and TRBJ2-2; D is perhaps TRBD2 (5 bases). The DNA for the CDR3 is TGTGCCAGCAGTTTATGGGGAACTAGTATGAACACCGGGGAGCTGTTTTTT. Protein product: CASSLWGTSMNTGELFF.